The clone carrying this T cell receptor (beta chain) was seen a few times. The data were taken from a study of CD8 T cells in ankylosing spondylitis. Via MiXCR, TCRdb re-called the 5' RACE reads, giving one row per CDR3 protein. The data hold roughly 230,000 distinct CDR3 sequences, with 15% to 20% observed a single time. CDR3 size: 15 residues. J lost 4 bases, V lost 5 bases, and 7 bases had no gene match. The sequenced material came from blood, either unsorted or a sorted T cell fraction (not recorded which). The clonotype comes from a male donor with ankylosing spondylitis or in good health (not recorded which). The chain employs TRBV12-3 or TRBV12-4 and TRBJ1-1; 10 positions match TRBD1. The CDR3 bases are TGTGCCAGCAGTCTCCCGACAGGGGGCTTCACTGAAGCTTTCTTT. Encoded protein: CASSLPTGGFTEAFF.